This T cell receptor beta chain derives from a study of blood T cells in healthy people across ages. Together with a sample-barcoded 5' primer, a J-beta primer mix was included in a second PCR lasting about 6 to 11 cycles. TCRdb recomputed calls from the 5' RACE reads with MiXCR, one row per CDR3 protein. The table lists about 930,000 distinct CDR3 sequences, about 29% of them singletons. This clonotype has ten or more counts. The V gene end was trimmed by 3 bases and the J gene end by 0 bases; junction bases not matched to a gene: 1. The CDR3 extends over 16 amino acids. CDR1 DFQATT and CDR2 SNEGSKA come from the germline V gene (reference sequence). Another study also made use of these data, one on T cells of mothers and their children. That source notes: No clones detected were persistent microchimeric T cell clones.

The sample consisted of blood. This chain connects TRBV20-1 to TRBJ2-6, with 11 bases aligning to TRBD1. The receptor was derived from a woman aged 40-49 years in good health. The CDR3 reads CSARGQGDSGANVLTF. The CDR3 nucleotides read TGCAGTGCTAGGGGACAGGGGGACTCTGGGGCCAACGTCCTGACTTTC.